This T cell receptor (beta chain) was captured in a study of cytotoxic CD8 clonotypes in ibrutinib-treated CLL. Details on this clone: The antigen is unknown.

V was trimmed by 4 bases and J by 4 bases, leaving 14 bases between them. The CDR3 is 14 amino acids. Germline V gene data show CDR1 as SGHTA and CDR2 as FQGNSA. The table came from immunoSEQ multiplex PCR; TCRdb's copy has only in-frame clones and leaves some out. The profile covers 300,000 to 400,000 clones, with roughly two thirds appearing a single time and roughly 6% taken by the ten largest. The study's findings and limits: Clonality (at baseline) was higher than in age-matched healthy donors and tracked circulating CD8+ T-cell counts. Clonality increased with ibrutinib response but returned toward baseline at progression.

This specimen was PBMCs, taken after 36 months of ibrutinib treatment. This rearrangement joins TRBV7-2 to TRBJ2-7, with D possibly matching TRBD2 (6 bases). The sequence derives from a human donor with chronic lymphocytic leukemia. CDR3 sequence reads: CASSSEGYFYEQYF. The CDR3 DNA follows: TGTGCCAGCAGCTCGGAGGGCTACTTTTACGAGCAGTACTTC.